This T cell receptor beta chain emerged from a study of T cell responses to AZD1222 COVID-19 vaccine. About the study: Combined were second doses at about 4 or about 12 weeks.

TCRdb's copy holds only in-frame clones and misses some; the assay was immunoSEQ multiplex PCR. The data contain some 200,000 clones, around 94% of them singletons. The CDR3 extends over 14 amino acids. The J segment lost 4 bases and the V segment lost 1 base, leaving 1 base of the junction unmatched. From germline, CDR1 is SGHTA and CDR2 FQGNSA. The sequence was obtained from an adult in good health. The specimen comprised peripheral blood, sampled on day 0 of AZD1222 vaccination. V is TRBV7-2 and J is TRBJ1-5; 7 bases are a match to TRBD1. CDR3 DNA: TGTGCCAGCAGCTTAGAGACAGGGAATCAGCCCCAGCATTTT. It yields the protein CASSLETGNQPQHF.